This T cell receptor (beta chain) was documented in a study of blood T cells in healthy people across ages (dated by TCRdb to about 2015). Looking at the study overall: In model experiments, roughly one uniquely barcoded TCR beta cDNA molecule per two T cells was captured by template switching. The donors were split into four age groups: young (average about 15 years), middle-aged (39), aged (62) and long-lived (over 75). Two additional independent replicas of 1 million unique cDNA reads from the same blood draw were analyzed for two donors (one aged 18 to 30 and one aged 80 or older). Using deep sequencing normalized with unique cDNA molecular identifiers, the study measured how TCR beta repertoire diversity changes with age. Results and caveats for the whole study, not just this receptor: As age increased, observed TCR beta diversity per million T cells dropped in a roughly linear way, and a significant reduction was already evident by age roughly 36. Observed TCR beta diversity correlated strongly with the percentage of naive T cells measured by flow cytometry. Donor CMV infection status was unknown, potentially confounding age-related changes in expanded clonotypes. Compared with the aged group, the long-lived group had more naive CD4+ T cells, fewer expanded clones and increased TCR diversity, suggesting age selection. Bulk unsorted PBMC profiling prevented conclusive comparison of naive and antigen-experienced compartments. Estimates of total diversity based on one million sequenced T cells were considered lower bounds and underestimates.

Measured from the cysteine to the phenylalanine, the CDR3 is 13 residues long. Only the CDR3 portion is preserved as DNA: 39 bases, with reading frame beginning at the first base. CDR1 and CDR2 are drawn from the germline V gene: SQVTM, ANQGSEA. Relative to germline, V is missing 4 bases and J is missing 6 bases, with 5 bases of the junction outside any gene match. Details on this clonotype: Which antigen it targets is not known. No much larger clonotype is one base removed from it; base qualities were not supplied.

Donors were 40 or so systemically healthy Caucasian individuals from Russia aged about 6 to 100 years. Each donor gave ten milliliters of peripheral blood, collected into EDTA-treated Vacutainer tubes. Ficoll-Paque density-gradient centrifugation was used to isolate PBMCs, with at least 6 million obtained per sample. Total RNA, at least 6 micrograms per sample, was extracted from PBMCs with Trizol reagent. The percentages of naive CD45RAhigh/CD27high T cells were determined by flow cytometry on a PBMC aliquot from every donor. The library was obtained by 5' RACE. Sequencing instrument: Illumina HiSeq 2500. A second PCR of about 6 to 12 cycles was run with a J-beta primer mix and a sample-barcoded 5' primer. Each TCR beta cDNA molecule received a unique molecular identifier from a template-switch 5' adaptor carrying 12 random nucleotides. At least 2.5 million CDR3-containing paired-end reads were obtained from each sample. First-strand cDNA synthesis was performed from all RNA using the Mint cDNA synthesis kit, with priming by a TRBC-specific oligonucleotide. Following uracil-DNA glycosylase treatment, a first 18-cycle PCR with universal primers M1SS and BC2_uni_R was performed on all cDNA. The study's own analysis went as follows. For normalization, 1 million high-quality reads were randomly selected from each sample, with every read carrying a distinct molecular identifier. Instead of being binned into consensus sequences, reads with shared molecular identifiers were discarded. MiTCR, run with a Q25 quality threshold and the strictest error-elimination algorithm, handled CDR3 identification, clonotype clustering and error correction. A nonparametric unseen species model using Euler transformation provided a lower-bound estimate of total TCR beta diversity. TCRdb trimmed the raw reads at Q25, called clones with MiXCR and kept productive beta chains. Under each unique CDR3 protein, matching rows form one entry showing the most common genes and DNA. The V and J calls were not made by the authors but by TCRdb's processing. The sample table records about 1 million distinct CDR3 sequences; 25% of these occur just once. The top ten constitute less than 0.85% of the sample.

A further study also used this sample, focusing on T cells of mothers and their children. As that second paper reports: The donors were nine systemically healthy Caucasian individuals, made up of three mothers and their six children. cDNA synthesis used all of the extracted RNA, with roughly 1.5 ug of RNA in each 15 ul reaction. Sample barcodes and 2-4 random nucleotides were added via the M1S primer in the second PCR. Over 8 million TCR beta CDR3 reads came from each mother, compared with several million reads from each child. Thymic selection shapes the output of TCR recombination in a similar way in related and unrelated pairs, and inherited differences have a minor effect. Normalized repertoire overlap was always slightly but never significantly higher in related than unrelated mother-child pairs. With a sensitivity of about 100 clones per million clonotypes, no persistent microchimeric T cell clones were detected. In the study, deep NGS was used to compare the TCR beta repertoires of mothers and children, and features distinguishing related mother-child pairs from unrelated individuals were sought. On average, the children were around 11 +/- 4 years old, while the mothers were about 40 +/- 4 years old. After adapters were ligated using NEBNext reagents, the libraries underwent 100+100 nt paired-end sequencing on an Illumina HiSeq 2000. To prevent cross-contamination, the mother and child libraries were prepared one month apart and sequenced in separate runs. Each donor had between about 450,000 and 2,100,000 distinct TCR beta clonotypes identified. Naive TCR beta clonotypes were estimated from low-frequency clonotypes matched to each donor's FACS-determined naive share, without sorting.

This sequence uses TRBV29-1 and TRBJ2-1, with 8 bases in between that match TRBD1. Material: blood. The source is a girl aged 2-10 years in good health. CDR3 region: CSVVTGDSNEQFF. The sequence in DNA is TGCAGCGTTGTGACAGGGGACAGCAATGAGCAGTTCTTC.